A single sample is the source of the 26 T cell receptor beta chains below, sequenced in a study of T-cell reconstitution after alpha-beta-depleted transplantation in children (dated by TCRdb to 2015 to 2016). The sample's treatment or condition label is to be understood as: allogeneic hematopoietic cell transplantation with graft depleted of TCRalphabeta T cells and CD19 B cells. Library creation used PCR. Sequencer: Illumina HiSeq 2500. To normalize quantification of the TCRbeta repertoire, the TCR libraries were built with molecular barcoding that relied on unique molecular identifiers. TCRdb cleaned the public reads at Q25 with fastp, built clones with MiXCR and kept in-frame beta chains. Identical CDR3 protein sequences are pooled into one entry, listed with their most common genes and DNA. This sample is represented by around 270,000 distinct CDR3 sequences; 6% to 10% of them were singletons. The biggest ten clones account for 9.1% of the sample.

The full study reports these points: Over the following months the frequencies of hyperexpanded clones went down, and after one year T-cell counts and TCRbeta diversity were mostly credited to newly produced T cells.

No cognate antigen is known for these TCRs. The sequences come from peripheral blood, collected 360 days after TCRalphabeta/CD19-depleted stem cell transplant. The receptors here all came from a female patient between 2 and 15 years old who had a stem cell transplant for Fanconi anemia, so the T cells may come from the graft donor.

This clonotype has a handful of counts. The V and J genes are TRBV5-8 and TRBJ2-7, with D perhaps being TRBD1 or TRBD2 (6 bases each). Trimming stripped 0 bases from V and 6 bases from J, with 13 bases between. Germline values: CDR1 SGHTS, CDR2 YDEGEE. The CDR3 length is 14 residues. The CDR3, as DNA: TGTGCCAGCAGCTTGGAGGGGGGTCGTACCGAGCAGTACGTC. Residues: CASSLEGGRTEQYV.

This clonotype was seen repeatedly, ten times or more. The J gene is TRBJ2-1, the V gene TRBV7-3; 8 bases are shared with TRBD2. The CDR3 covers 15 residues. CDR1 is SGHTA, CDR2 FQGTGA, per germline. With V trimmed by 1 base and J by 3 bases, 2 bases remained unmatched. CDR3 loop: CASSLIRGGYNEQFF. The CDR3 coding sequence is TGTGCCAGCAGCTTAATACGGGGGGGCTACAATGAGCAGTTCTTC.

This clonotype showed up many times. J is TRBJ2-1 and V is TRBV18, with TRBD2 as a possible D gene (6 bases). CDR3 length equals 14 residues. CDR1 is KGHSH, CDR2 LQKENI, per germline. The V end lost 3 bases, the J end lost 9 bases, and 15 bases lay between the germline ends. The CDR3 loop is CASSPSDAGSEQFF. Here the CDR3 DNA reads TGTGCCAGCTCACCGAGCGACGCGGGGAGTGAGCAGTTCTTC.

The table lists this clonotype with many counts. The V gene is TRBV4-3, the J gene TRBJ2-7; D unclear. Germline V gene data show CDR1 as LGHNA and CDR2 as YSLEER. This CDR3 has 15 amino acids. The germline V and J ends were trimmed by 0 bases and 2 bases, with 11 bases remaining between them. In DNA form, the CDR3 reads TGCGCCAGCAGCCAAGATGAATCCAGAGCCTACGAGCAGTACTTC. Protein: CASSQDESRAYEQYF.

This chain joins TRBV30 and TRBJ2-7, with 8 nucleotides matching TRBD1. J lost 3 bases, V lost 4 bases, and 8 bases had no gene match. The germline CDR1 and CDR2 sequences are GTSNPN and SVGIG (reference sequence). The CDR3 is 14 residues long. CDR3 nucleotides: TGTGCCTGGATTTCCGGACAGGGCAACTACGAGCAGTACTTC. Its translation: CAWISGQGNYEQYF. Complete variable domain (other parts from reference TRBV30 and TRBJ2-7): SQTIHQWPATLVQPVGSPLSLECTVEGTSNPNLYWYRQAAGRGLQLLFYSVGIGQISSEVPQNLSASRPQDRQFILSSKKLLLSDSGFYLCAWISGQGNYEQYFGPGTRLTVT.

The sample holds many counts of this clonotype. The chain joins TRBV12-3 or TRBV12-4 to TRBJ1-2; D call uncertain. The CDR3 contains 14 residues. V was shortened by 6 bases and J by 8 bases, with 19 bases between the two germline ends. In DNA form, the CDR3 reads TGTGCCAGCAGGGCGGCGCGATTTCGCGACGGCTACACCTTC. Protein product: CASRAARFRDGYTF.

This clonotype turned up a few times. This chain uses TRBV15 with TRBJ2-3; D not resolved. CDR1 LNHNV and CDR2 YYDKDF come from the germline V gene (reference sequence). V lost 1 base and J 5 bases, leaving 4 bases between the germline ends. This CDR3 has 12 residues. CDR3 protein: CATSRALDTQYF. The CDR3 nucleotides are TGTGCCACCAGCAGAGCCTTAGATACGCAGTATTTT.

The chain recombines TRBV10-3 with TRBJ2-5; TRBD2 matches at 7 bases. Germline CDR1 is ENHRY and CDR2 is SYGVKD. The CDR3 is 12 amino acids. Unmatched junction bases numbered 4, after V lost 6 bases and J lost 6 bases. This chain's CDR3 is CAIRGTTKTQYF. The CDR3 nucleotides read TGTGCCATCAGAGGGACTACAAAGACCCAGTACTTC.

CDR3 bases: TGCAGCGCTATGACAGGGGTCAAGGAAAAACTGTTTTTT. Translating gives CSAMTGVKEKLFF. The gene calls are TRBV29-1 and TRBJ1-4; 8 bases fit TRBD1. The germline gives CDR1 SQVTM, CDR2 ANQGSEA. The CDR3 totals 13 residues. The ends lost 7 bases at V and 8 bases at J; junction bases unmatched: 9.

This clonotype was recorded at least ten times. The chain employs TRBV29-1 and TRBJ2-5, with a tentative D call TRBD1 (6 bases). This CDR3 region has 15 residues. The germline gives CDR1 SQVTM, CDR2 ANQGSEA. Trimming cost V 6 bases and J 5 bases, with 22 bases left between them. The CDR3 region is CSVGDVWDTSETQYF. The CDR3 DNA follows: TGCAGCGTCGGAGACGTCTGGGACACGAGCGAGACCCAGTACTTC. Filled out from reference TRBV29-1 and TRBJ2-5, the complete variable domain reads SAVISQKPSRDICQRGTSLTIQCQVDSQVTMMFWYRQQPGQSLTLIATANQGSEATYESGFVIDKFPISRPNLTFSTLTVSNMSPEDSSIYLCSVGDVWDTSETQYFGPGTRLLVL.

This chain links TRBV24-1 with TRBJ1-1; D perhaps matches TRBD1 (6 bases). The V gene lost 2 bases and the J gene lost 2 bases, with 11 bases spanning the gap. Germline V gene data show CDR1 as KGHDR and CDR2 as SFDVKD. This CDR3 comprises 15 residues. CDR3 sequence (DNA): TGTGCCACCAGTGATTCAAGAGGGGGAAACACTGAAGCTTTCTTT. This encodes CATSDSRGGNTEAFF.

This clonotype was found many times. The genes are TRBV5-1 and TRBJ2-1; D is possibly TRBD1 (5 bases). The CDR3 spans 12 residues. V lost 4 bases and J 8 bases, leaving 10 bases between the germline ends. Germline CDR1 is SGHRS and CDR2 is YFSETQ. CDR3 sequence reads: CASSGWGYEQFF. CDR3 nucleotide sequence: TGCGCCAGCAGCGGCTGGGGCTATGAGCAGTTCTTC.

The gene calls are TRBV4-1 and TRBJ1-5; TRBD1 is a possible D gene (6 bases). This CDR3 spans 16 amino acids. The germline V and J ends were trimmed by 0 bases and 5 bases, with 14 bases remaining between them. Germline V gene data show CDR1 as MGHRA and CDR2 as YSYEKL. Written as DNA, the CDR3 is TGCGCCAGCAGCCAAGATCGGCGGGGACACTATCAGCCCCAGCATTTT. This encodes CASSQDRRGHYQPQHF.

This clonotype was recorded many times. The J gene is TRBJ2-2, the V gene TRBV5-1; no definite D call. The CDR3 contains 14 residues. V lost 3 bases and J lost 1, with 7 bases in between. The germline gives CDR1 SGHRS, CDR2 YFSETQ. CDR3 coding DNA: TGCGCCAGCAGCTCGAAAATGAACACCGGGGAGCTGTTTTTT. It specifies CASSSKMNTGELFF. The whole variable domain, filled in from reference TRBV5-1 and TRBJ2-2, reads KAGVTQTPRYLIKTRGQQVTLSCSPISGHRSVSWYQQTPGQGLQFLFEYFSETQRNKGNFPGRFSGRQFSNSRSEMNVSTLELGDSALYLCASSSKMNTGELFFGEGSRLTVL.

This clonotype showed up many times. The CDR3 sequence is CASSFVGGVEETQYF. In DNA, the CDR3 is TGTGCCAGCAGTTTTGTGGGGGGCGTGGAAGAGACCCAGTACTTC. This sequence joins TRBV28 and TRBJ2-5; D is possibly TRBD1 or TRBD2 (6 bases each). The V gene's germline CDR1 is MDHEN and CDR2 SYDVKM. V gave up 3 bases and J gave up 3 bases, with 14 bases separating them. CDR3 length equals 15 residues. Supplemented by reference TRBV28 and TRBJ2-5, the full variable domain reads DVKVTQSSRYLVKRTGEKVFLECVQDMDHENMFWYRQDPGLGLRLIYFSYDVKMKEKGDIPEGYSVSREKKERFSLILESASTNQTSMYLCASSFVGGVEETQYFGPGTRLLVL.

The V and J genes are TRBV6-1 and TRBJ2-7; D tentatively reads TRBD1 or TRBD2 (6 bases each). Trimming shortened V by 3 bases and J by 5 bases, and 23 bases separated the two germline ends. This CDR3 comprises 17 residues. Germline values: CDR1 MNHNS, CDR2 SASEGT. The CDR3 bases are TGTGCCAGCAGTGAGGGGGTGTGGGGGGCACCTCCCCACGAGCAGTACTTC. Its translation: CASSEGVWGAPPHEQYF.

This clonotype was seen repeatedly, ten times or more. The rearrangement uses TRBV28 and TRBJ1-1; 7 nucleotides line up with TRBD1. J was trimmed by 1 base and V by 3 bases; bases with no gene match: 2. The CDR3 runs to 14 residues. Germline V gene lookup returns CDR1 MDHEN and CDR2 SYDVKM. CDR3 DNA sequence: TGTGCCAGCAGTTTGGGACAGAGGAACACTGAAGCTTTCTTT. This encodes CASSLGQRNTEAFF. Full variable domain (missing parts from reference TRBV28 and TRBJ1-1): DVKVTQSSRYLVKRTGEKVFLECVQDMDHENMFWYRQDPGLGLRLIYFSYDVKMKEKGDIPEGYSVSREKKERFSLILESASTNQTSMYLCASSLGQRNTEAFFGQGTRLTVV.

This clonotype appeared many times. The chain links TRBV12-3 or TRBV12-4 to TRBJ1-1; D perhaps matches TRBD1 (6 bases). The CDR3 runs 14 residues. The germline V and J ends were trimmed by 4 bases and 3 bases, with 12 bases remaining between them. The CDR3 DNA reads TGTGCCAGCAGTTCCGGGGGGGCTGACACTGAAGCTTTCTTT. It specifies CASSSGGADTEAFF.

The V call is TRBV12-3 or TRBV12-4, the J call TRBJ1-2, with 7 bases matching TRBD1. The CDR3 is made up of 15 amino acids. V trimming: 8 bases; J trimming: 3 bases; junction bases outside the gene matches: 12. This CDR3 is CASRSNRGMDYGYTF. DNA of the CDR3: TGTGCCAGCCGCTCAAACAGGGGTATGGACTATGGCTACACCTTC.

This clonotype was counted at least ten times. The chain carries TRBV24-1 and TRBJ2-1, with D possibly being TRBD2 (6 bases). The CDR3 covers 13 residues. V lost 5 bases to trimming and J lost 5 bases, with 9 bases between them. In germline, CDR1 is KGHDR, CDR2 SFDVKD. CDR3 DNA: TGTGCCACCAGTGGGGACTGGGACAATGAGCAGTTCTTC. Translating gives CATSGDWDNEQFF.

This clonotype appeared a few times. The V gene is TRBV7-9, the J gene TRBJ2-1, with D unresolved. The CDR3 has 12 amino acids. From germline, CDR1 is SEHNR and CDR2 FQNEAQ (reference sequence). Trimming shortened V by 5 bases and J by 5 bases, and 7 bases separated the two germline ends. The CDR3: CASSPDDNEQFF. As DNA, the CDR3 is TGTGCCAGCAGCCCGGACGACAATGAGCAGTTCTTC.

The table lists this clonotype with many counts. The chain links TRBV5-5 to TRBJ2-7, with TRBD2 as a possible D gene (5 bases). The CDR3 covers 14 residues. V dropped 3 bases and J dropped 2 bases, with 12 bases sitting between them. Germline values: CDR1 SGHKS, CDR2 YYEKEE (reference sequence). CDR3 coding DNA: TGTGCCAGCAGCTCCGAGATTAGCGCCTACGAGCAGTACTTC. This sequence encodes CASSSEISAYEQYF.

Ten or more counts support this clonotype. This sequence joins TRBV6-5 and TRBJ2-3; D perhaps matches TRBD2 (6 bases). Looked up from germline, CDR1 is MNHEY and CDR2 is SVGAGI. V was cut by 4 bases and J by 1 base, with 12 bases left in between. This CDR3 has 15 residues. The CDR3 bases are TGTGCCAGCAGTTCCCCGGGACTGGGCACAGATACGCAGTATTTT. Its protein product is CASSSPGLGTDTQYF.

The sample holds many counts of this clonotype. The J gene is TRBJ1-6, the V gene TRBV20-1; D is undetermined. V was clipped by 5 bases and J by 4 bases, with 15 bases between them. Germline CDR1 and CDR2: DFQATT and SNEGSKA (reference sequence). This CDR3 contains 15 residues. As DNA, the CDR3 is TGCAGTGCTCACGCAGGCGGGGTATATAATTCACCCCTCCACTTT. Translation: CSAHAGGVYNSPLHF.

This clonotype appeared a single time. The rearrangement links TRBV4-1 to TRBJ1-2; 11 positions match TRBD1. CDR3 length equals 18 residues. Germline V gives CDR1 MGHRA, CDR2 YSYEKL. V was pared by 1 base and J by 8 bases, with 15 bases of the junction left unmatched. Here the CDR3 reads CASSQGDPWDRGKEGYTF. In nucleotides, the CDR3 is TGCGCCAGCAGCCAAGGGGATCCCTGGGACAGGGGGAAAGAGGGCTACACCTTC.

This clonotype was detected many times. V and J are TRBV20-1 and TRBJ1-1, with D tentatively TRBD1 (6 bases). Trimming took off 1 base at V and 1 base at J, with 10 bases between the two ends. In germline, CDR1 is DFQATT, CDR2 SNEGSKA (reference sequence). CDR3 length: 14 amino acids. The CDR3 loop is CSARGGTQNTEAFF. The CDR3 nucleotides read TGCAGTGCTAGAGGTGGGACACAGAACACTGAAGCTTTCTTT.